This section outlines one T cell receptor beta chain sequence together with its context. What it binds is unknown. PCR involved 60 Vbeta and 13 Jbeta primers. Libraries were prepared by immunoSEQ multiplex PCR; TCRdb keeps only in-frame clonotypes and omits some of them. The sample contains 100,000 or so clones, around 63% of which appear only once. This sample is part of a study of cytomegalovirus exposure and HLA in healthy donors. Study outcomes and limitations: Sequences of the TCR beta chain were said to predict the HLA-A and HLA-B alleles of most subjects accurately.

This CDR3 region has 15 residues. Germline V gene lookup returns CDR1 KGHSH and CDR2 LQKENI. With V trimmed by 1 base and J by 3 bases, 5 bases remained unmatched. This chain connects TRBV18 to TRBJ2-7, with 8 bases matching TRBD1. The receptor was isolated from a man between 25 and 39 years old in good health and CMV-seronegative. Sequencing was carried out using PBMCs. CDR3 residues: CASSPRQGTNYEQYF. The CDR3 DNA follows: TGTGCCAGCTCACCACGACAGGGGACGAACTACGAGCAGTACTTC.